This is a list of T cell receptor beta chains from one sample in a study of Ad26.COV2.S vaccination and SARS-CoV-2 variants. The assay was immunoSEQ multiplex PCR, and TCRdb's table has in-frame clones only and misses some. Among around 340,000 clones listed, approximately 90% were seen once. The sample here was peripheral blood, taken in a trial of Ad26.COV2.S vaccine versus placebo. The source is a person between 18 and 65 years old who received the Ad26.COV2.S COVID-19 vaccine or a placebo. Each CDR3 is given with its conserved first and last residue. The D gene is left open where the match is weak. Only some rows state a clone size, as once, few, many or a class for expanded clones.

j_call: TRBJ2-7; v_call: TRBV9; d_call: TRBD1; clone_size: once; cdr3_nt: TGTGCCAGCAGCTTCTCCGGGACAGGGGTCTACGAGCAGTACTTC; cdr3_aa: CASSFSGTGVYEQYF
j_call: TRBJ1-5; v_call: TRBV7-2; d_call: -; clone_size: few; cdr3_nt: TGTGCCAGCAGCTTAGGGAAGGTGGAGGGACCTCAGCCCCAGCATTTT; cdr3_aa: CASSLGKVEGPQPQHF
j_call: TRBJ2-3; v_call: TRBV25-1; d_call: -; clone_size: -; cdr3_nt: TGTGCCAGTTCCAGGGGAGGCACAGATACGCAGTATTTT; cdr3_aa: CASSRGGTDTQYF
j_call: TRBJ1-1; v_call: TRBV5-1; d_call: -; clone_size: -; cdr3_nt: TGCGCCAGCAGCACAGACAGGCTGAACACTGAAGCTTTCTTT; cdr3_aa: CASSTDRLNTEAFF
j_call: TRBJ2-7; v_call: TRBV7-2; d_call: -; clone_size: -; cdr3_nt: TGTGCCAGCAGTACTAGCCGAACGGGGACACCACACCCCGAGCAGTACTTC; cdr3_aa: CASSTSRTGTPHPEQYF
j_call: TRBJ1-5; v_call: TRBV30; d_call: -; clone_size: few; cdr3_nt: TGTGCCTGGAGTGTACAGGTGGGTCAGCCCCAGCATTTT; cdr3_aa: CAWSVQVGQPQHF
j_call: TRBJ2-3; v_call: TRBV30; d_call: -; clone_size: -; cdr3_nt: TGTGCCTGGAGAATCACAGATACGCAGTATTTT; cdr3_aa: CAWRITDTQYF
j_call: TRBJ1-3; v_call: TRBV29-1; d_call: -; clone_size: -; cdr3_nt: TGCAGCGTTGACTCAGGGTACTCTGGAAACACCATATATTTT; cdr3_aa: CSVDSGYSGNTIYF
j_call: TRBJ2-7; v_call: TRBV29-1; d_call: TRBD1; clone_size: -; cdr3_nt: TGCAGCGTTGGGACAGGCTCCTACGAGCAGTACTTC; cdr3_aa: CSVGTGSYEQYF
j_call: TRBJ2-7; v_call: TRBV9; d_call: TRBD1; clone_size: -; cdr3_nt: TGTGCCAGCAGCGTAGGACAGGGGGACTACGAGCAGTACTTC; cdr3_aa: CASSVGQGDYEQYF
j_call: TRBJ2-3; v_call: TRBV7-3; d_call: -; clone_size: -; cdr3_nt: TGTGCCAGCAGCCGACTTAGACTAGGTACAGATACGCAGTATTTT; cdr3_aa: CASSRLRLGTDTQYF
j_call: TRBJ1-2; v_call: TRBV5-4; d_call: -; clone_size: -; cdr3_nt: TGTGCCAGCAGCTCGGGGAAGGGCCGACTCGGAGGACGGTATGGCTACACCTTC; cdr3_aa: CASSSGKGRLGGRYGYTF
j_call: TRBJ2-7; v_call: TRBV19; d_call: -; clone_size: -; cdr3_nt: TGTGCCAGTAGGGGAGGACAGCGGTTCTCCTACGAGCAGTACTTC; cdr3_aa: CASRGGQRFSYEQYF
j_call: TRBJ2-5; v_call: TRBV21-1; d_call: -; clone_size: -; cdr3_nt: TGTGCCAGCAGCAAAGACGCCCGACGTCCCGATAAACAGTACAGAAGACTCAAAGAGACCCAGTACTTC; cdr3_aa: CASSKDARRPDKQYRRLKETQYF
j_call: TRBJ2-2; v_call: TRBV30; d_call: -; clone_size: -; cdr3_nt: TGTGCCTGGAGTCCGACTGCCGGGGAGCTGTTTTTT; cdr3_aa: CAWSPTAGELFF
j_call: TRBJ1-5; v_call: TRBV7-2; d_call: -; clone_size: -; cdr3_nt: TGTGCCAGCAGCTTAGCAGAGGAGTACCAGCCCCAGCATTTT; cdr3_aa: CASSLAEEYQPQHF
j_call: TRBJ1-5; v_call: TRBV6-6; d_call: TRBD1; clone_size: -; cdr3_nt: TGTGCCAGCAGTTCCGGGACAGGGGGGGGGAATCAGCCCCAGCATTTT; cdr3_aa: CASSSGTGGGNQPQHF
j_call: TRBJ2-1; v_call: TRBV11-3; d_call: -; clone_size: -; cdr3_nt: TGTGCCAGCAGCTTAAAGTGGACCGGAGTCAATGAGCAGTTCTTC; cdr3_aa: CASSLKWTGVNEQFF
j_call: TRBJ1-5; v_call: TRBV7-8; d_call: -; clone_size: -; cdr3_nt: TGTGCCAGCAGCCATGATGGCGGATTCAATCAGCCCCAGCATTTT; cdr3_aa: CASSHDGGFNQPQHF
j_call: TRBJ1-1; v_call: TRBV5-1; d_call: -; clone_size: -; cdr3_nt: TGCGCCAGCAGCTTGGGGGGAGGGGATAACACTGAAGCTTTCTTT; cdr3_aa: CASSLGGGDNTEAFF
j_call: TRBJ1-4; v_call: TRBV19; d_call: -; clone_size: -; cdr3_nt: TGTGCCAGTAGTGAGGGCATGAGAGGTATAAATGAAAAACTGTTTTTT; cdr3_aa: CASSEGMRGINEKLFF
j_call: TRBJ1-1; v_call: TRBV19; d_call: TRBD1; clone_size: -; cdr3_nt: TGTGCCAGTAGTGTAGGACAGGGAGGCACTGAAGCTTTCTTT; cdr3_aa: CASSVGQGGTEAFF
j_call: TRBJ2-2; v_call: TRBV9; d_call: TRBD2; clone_size: -; cdr3_nt: TGTGCCAGCAGCGGACGGGTCTGGACTAGCGGGATCTACACCGGGGAGCTGTTTTTT; cdr3_aa: CASSGRVWTSGIYTGELFF
j_call: TRBJ1-1; v_call: TRBV11-3; d_call: -; clone_size: -; cdr3_nt: TGTGCCAGCAGCTTAGATGGCCGCTCTGAAGCTTTCTTT; cdr3_aa: CASSLDGRSEAFF
j_call: TRBJ2-5; v_call: TRBV28; d_call: TRBD1; clone_size: -; cdr3_nt: TGTGCCAGCAGTCAGGGGGCGGAGGAGACCCAGTACTTC; cdr3_aa: CASSQGAEETQYF
j_call: TRBJ1-5; v_call: TRBV7-9; d_call: TRBD1; clone_size: -; cdr3_nt: TGTGCCAGCAGCTACCAATGGGGGACAGTCAATCAGCCCCAGCATTTT; cdr3_aa: CASSYQWGTVNQPQHF
j_call: TRBJ1-2; v_call: TRBV7-2; d_call: -; clone_size: -; cdr3_nt: TGTGCCAGCAGCTTAAGTTCAGGGGAGGTGAGCGGCTACACCTTC; cdr3_aa: CASSLSSGEVSGYTF
j_call: TRBJ2-7; v_call: TRBV11-3; d_call: -; clone_size: -; cdr3_nt: TGTGCCAGCAGCCGATCGGGTTACGAGCAGTACTTC; cdr3_aa: CASSRSGYEQYF
j_call: TRBJ2-2; v_call: TRBV30; d_call: TRBD2; clone_size: -; cdr3_nt: TGTGCCTGGAGTCTAGCGGGTGGGACCGGGGAGCTGTTTTTT; cdr3_aa: CAWSLAGGTGELFF
j_call: TRBJ2-1; v_call: TRBV9; d_call: TRBD2; clone_size: -; cdr3_nt: TGTGCCAGCAGCCGGGAGTCTAGCGGGAGAAATGAGCAGTTCTTC; cdr3_aa: CASSRESSGRNEQFF
j_call: TRBJ2-3; v_call: TRBV11-2; d_call: -; clone_size: -; cdr3_nt: TGTGCCAGCAGCTACTTCGGAAGCACAGATACGCAGTATTTT; cdr3_aa: CASSYFGSTDTQYF
j_call: TRBJ1-3; v_call: TRBV9; d_call: -; clone_size: -; cdr3_nt: TGTGCCAGCAGCCCTATCCGAGGCACCATATATTTT; cdr3_aa: CASSPIRGTIYF
j_call: TRBJ1-2; v_call: TRBV7-8; d_call: -; clone_size: -; cdr3_nt: TGTGCCAGCAGCTTAGACCTTTCAGGGGCTGGGGGCTACACCTTC; cdr3_aa: CASSLDLSGAGGYTF
j_call: TRBJ2-7; v_call: TRBV27; d_call: TRBD2; clone_size: -; cdr3_nt: TGTGCCAGCAGTTTATTCCGGACTAGCGCATACGAGCAGTACTTC; cdr3_aa: CASSLFRTSAYEQYF
j_call: TRBJ2-5; v_call: TRBV7-2; d_call: -; clone_size: -; cdr3_nt: TGTGCCAGCAGCCCCGGGGTCCCCCTGGAGACCCAGTACTTC; cdr3_aa: CASSPGVPLETQYF
j_call: TRBJ2-2; v_call: TRBV6-6; d_call: TRBD1; clone_size: -; cdr3_nt: TGTGCCAGCAGCCAGGGGGCGGGGACCGGGGAGCTGTTTTTT; cdr3_aa: CASSQGAGTGELFF
j_call: TRBJ1-5; v_call: TRBV5-6; d_call: -; clone_size: -; cdr3_nt: TGTGCCAGCAGCAGTGGACAGTTCAATCAGCCCCAGCATTTT; cdr3_aa: CASSSGQFNQPQHF
j_call: TRBJ2-3; v_call: TRBV29-1; d_call: TRBD2; clone_size: -; cdr3_nt: TGCAGCGTAGCGGGACCTAGCACAGATACGCAGTATTTT; cdr3_aa: CSVAGPSTDTQYF
j_call: TRBJ2-5; v_call: TRBV5-1; d_call: -; clone_size: -; cdr3_nt: TGCGCCAGCAGCTTGGGGGGGCCTCAAGAGACCCAGTACTTC; cdr3_aa: CASSLGGPQETQYF
j_call: TRBJ1-3; v_call: TRBV6-5; d_call: TRBD1; clone_size: -; cdr3_nt: TGTGCCAGCCGCAGGGGGGCAAACACCATATATTTT; cdr3_aa: CASRRGANTIYF
j_call: TRBJ1-1; v_call: TRBV19; d_call: -; clone_size: -; cdr3_nt: TGTGCCAGTACCCCGACAGGACTTGTAGGAGCTTTCTTT; cdr3_aa: CASTPTGLVGAFF
j_call: TRBJ1-3; v_call: TRBV29-1; d_call: TRBD1; clone_size: -; cdr3_nt: TGCAGCGTCCAACAGGGGGCGGACACCATATATTTT; cdr3_aa: CSVQQGADTIYF
j_call: TRBJ1-5; v_call: TRBV7-2; d_call: -; clone_size: -; cdr3_nt: TGTGCCAGCAGCTCAGGAAGGAATCAGCCCCAGCATTTT; cdr3_aa: CASSSGRNQPQHF
j_call: TRBJ1-5; v_call: TRBV7-9; d_call: -; clone_size: -; cdr3_nt: TGTGCCAGCAGCTTCGACTGGGATCAGCCCCAGCATTTT; cdr3_aa: CASSFDWDQPQHF
j_call: TRBJ2-3; v_call: TRBV29-1; d_call: TRBD1; clone_size: -; cdr3_nt: TGCAGCGTTGGGGGACAGGGGGAAAGGTTAGCTCGGGTAGATACGCAGTATTTT; cdr3_aa: CSVGGQGERLARVDTQYF
j_call: TRBJ2-1; v_call: TRBV4-3; d_call: -; clone_size: once; cdr3_nt: TGCGCCAGCAGCCAAGTTGAAGGATATGAGCAGTTCTTC; cdr3_aa: CASSQVEGYEQFF
j_call: TRBJ2-2; v_call: TRBV7-2; d_call: -; clone_size: -; cdr3_nt: TGTGCCAGCAGCTATCGGCCCACCGGGGAGCTGTTTTTT; cdr3_aa: CASSYRPTGELFF
j_call: TRBJ2-3; v_call: TRBV7-3; d_call: -; clone_size: -; cdr3_nt: TGTGCCAGCAGCTTAGCCAGGGAGACAGATACGCAGTATTTT; cdr3_aa: CASSLARETDTQYF
j_call: TRBJ1-2; v_call: TRBV24-1; d_call: -; clone_size: -; cdr3_nt: TGTGCCACCAGTGACAATACAGGGAACTATGGCTACACCTTC; cdr3_aa: CATSDNTGNYGYTF
j_call: TRBJ1-5; v_call: TRBV19; d_call: -; clone_size: -; cdr3_nt: TGTGCCAGTAGTATGCTTGGGGTCAATCAGCCCCAGCATTTT; cdr3_aa: CASSMLGVNQPQHF
j_call: TRBJ2-5; v_call: TRBV15; d_call: -; clone_size: -; cdr3_nt: TGTGCCACCAGCAGAGTTCGAGAGGCGGAGACCCAGTACTTC; cdr3_aa: CATSRVREAETQYF
j_call: TRBJ2-7; v_call: TRBV27; d_call: -; clone_size: -; cdr3_nt: TGTGCCAGCAGTTTAGCCTGGGGTAAACTACACTACGAGCAGTACTTC; cdr3_aa: CASSLAWGKLHYEQYF
j_call: TRBJ2-7; v_call: TRBV5-8; d_call: TRBD1; clone_size: -; cdr3_nt: TGTGCCAGCACCCCCCCTCAGGGACAGGGGGCTGGCTACGAGCAGTACTTC; cdr3_aa: CASTPPQGQGAGYEQYF
j_call: TRBJ2-2; v_call: TRBV27; d_call: -; clone_size: -; cdr3_nt: TGTGCCAGCAGTTTATCGATTGCTAACGTGGCCGGGGAGCTGTTTTTT; cdr3_aa: CASSLSIANVAGELFF
j_call: TRBJ1-6; v_call: TRBV30; d_call: TRBD1; clone_size: -; cdr3_nt: TGTGCCTGGAGTGTGGTGACAGGGCCCCGCAGTTCCTATAATTCACCCCTCCACTTT; cdr3_aa: CAWSVVTGPRSSYNSPLHF
j_call: TRBJ2-7; v_call: TRBV7-8; d_call: -; clone_size: -; cdr3_nt: TGTGCCAGCAGCTTAAGACGGATAATCTACGAGCAGTACTTC; cdr3_aa: CASSLRRIIYEQYF
j_call: TRBJ2-1; v_call: TRBV2; d_call: TRBD2; clone_size: once; cdr3_nt: TGTGCCAGCAGTGACGGGGGGGTCTACAATGAGCAGTTCTTC; cdr3_aa: CASSDGGVYNEQFF